One and the same sample provided the 14 T cell receptor beta chains below, sequenced in a study of blood T cell repertoires in COVID-19. Repertoires were generated with immunoSEQ multiplex PCR, while TCRdb's copy carries only in-frame clones and drops some. The sample holds a few hundred thousand clones, 92% seen once. Input material: PBMCs or T cells enriched from blood (not recorded which). All receptors come from a woman aged 30 to 39 who had recovered from COVID-19.

The rearrangement links TRBV10-3 to TRBJ1-5, with D unresolved. Germline lookup yields CDR1 ENHRY and CDR2 SYGVKD. Trimming removed 6 bases at V and 4 bases at J, with 13 bases between. The CDR3 is 14 amino acids. CDR3 nucleotide sequence: TGTGCCATCAGCTCCCGGGAGGGTAATCAGCCCCAGCATTTT. Translated: CAISSREGNQPQHF.

This clone has a handful of counts. V gene TRBV29-1 combines with J gene TRBJ2-5; D possibly corresponds to TRBD2 (5 bases). There are 13 residues in the CDR3. CDR1 and CDR2 (germline): SQVTM, ANQGSEA. The V end lost 6 bases, the J end lost 4 bases, and 15 bases lay between the germline ends. In nucleotides, the CDR3 is TGCAGCGTAGCGGTCGCGGTCAGAGAGACCCAGTACTTC. As protein: CSVAVAVRETQYF.

This chain uses TRBV7-2 with TRBJ2-7; maybe TRBD1 (6 bases). CDR1 and CDR2 from the germline V gene are SGHTA and FQGNSA. The CDR3 consists of 13 residues. V shed 6 bases and J shed 5 bases, with 14 bases lying between them. CDR3 residues: CASSLQGFDEQYF. The CDR3 region has the DNA TGTGCCAGCAGTTTACAGGGTTTCGACGAGCAGTACTTC.

The rearrangement uses TRBV6-5 and TRBJ1-6, with D possibly being TRBD1 (5 bases). Trimming cost V 0 bases and J 6 bases, with 12 bases left between them. The CDR3 is 16 amino acids. Germline V gene lookup returns CDR1 MNHEY and CDR2 SVGAGI. The CDR3 DNA sequence: TGTGCCAGCAGTTACTCGGCAGGGTCGGGTAATTCACCCCTCCACTTT. Amino acid sequence: CASSYSAGSGNSPLHF.

This sequence joins TRBV24-1 and TRBJ2-1; TRBD2 aligns across 14 bases. Germline assignment: CDR1 KGHDR and CDR2 SFDVKD. V shed 5 bases, J shed 9 bases, and the junction held 8 bases outside the gene matches. This CDR3 region has 16 residues. The CDR3 loop reads CATSGGTGLAGVEQFF. For the CDR3, the DNA is TGTGCCACCAGTGGAGGGACGGGACTAGCGGGGGTTGAGCAGTTCTTC.

The rearrangement uses TRBV9 and TRBJ2-1, with 7 bases matching TRBD1. The length of the CDR3 is 15 residues. V lost 3 bases and J lost 3; bases outside the gene matches: 6. Germline V gene sequence: CDR1 SGDLS, CDR2 YYNGEE. The CDR3 region is CASSDRQGSYNEQFF. CDR3 nucleotide sequence: TGTGCCAGCAGCGATCGACAGGGAAGCTACAATGAGCAGTTCTTC.

The chain carries TRBV11-2 and TRBJ1-4; 10 bases map to TRBD1. The J segment lost 0 bases and the V segment lost 5 bases, leaving 3 bases of the junction unmatched. Germline V gives CDR1 SGHAT, CDR2 FQNNGV. There are 16 residues in the CDR3. The CDR3 DNA follows: TGTGCCAGCAGCCCTGGACAGGGGGCAACTAATGAAAAACTGTTTTTT. Amino acids: CASSPGQGATNEKLFF.

In its sample, this clone was seen a few times. The chain joins TRBV7-9 to TRBJ1-2; perhaps TRBD1 as D (5 bases). V lost 3 bases and J lost 1, with 12 bases in between. Germline V gene data show CDR1 as SEHNR and CDR2 as FQNEAQ (reference sequence). The CDR3 is made up of 15 amino acids. DNA of the CDR3: TGTGCCAGCAGCTTTGGGGCAGTGATTAACTATGGCTACACCTTC. Protein product: CASSFGAVINYGYTF.

V is TRBV3-1 (or the pseudogene TRBV3-2) and J is TRBJ2-5; TRBD2 aligns across 9 bases. The germline CDR1 and CDR2 sequences are LGHDT and YNNKEL (reference sequence). V was clipped by 4 bases and J by 3 bases; unmatched bases: 3. The CDR3 sequence is 14 residues long. This CDR3 is CASSPRLAEETQYF. DNA of the CDR3: TGTGCCAGCAGCCCCCGACTAGCGGAAGAGACCCAGTACTTC.

The CDR3 DNA reads TGTGCCAGCAGTTCTGTTCCAGGGCTCTCCTACAATGAGCAGTTCTTC. As protein: CASSSVPGLSYNEQFF. The J gene is TRBJ2-1, the V gene TRBV28; TRBD1 might be the D (5 bases). The germline V gene has CDR1 MDHEN and CDR2 SYDVKM. The CDR3 is made up of 16 amino acids. V lost 4 bases and J 0 bases, leaving 13 bases between the germline ends.

Details on this clone: Germline is not matched at one junction end, which may reflect a read error. The rearrangement joins TRBV7-2 to TRBJ2-5, with D maybe TRBD1 (5 bases). The germline V gene encodes CDR1 SGHTA and CDR2 FQGNSA. This CDR3 is built from 13 residues. This CDR3 reads CASSLRGQGTQYF. CDR3 nucleotide sequence: TGTGCCAGCAGCTTAAGGGGTCAAGGGACCCAGTACTTC. Supplemented by reference TRBV7-2 and TRBJ2-5, the full variable domain reads GAGVSQSPSNKVTEKGKDVELRCDPISGHTALYWYRQSLGQGLEFLIYFQGNSAPDKSGLPSDRFSAERTGGSVSTLTIQRTQQEDSAVYLCASSLRGQGTQYFGPGTRLLVL.

The chain joins TRBV29-1 to TRBJ1-5; tentatively, D is TRBD1 (6 bases). Trimming cost V 3 bases and J 0 bases, with 21 bases left between them. Germline loops: CDR1 SQVTM, CDR2 ANQGSEA. This CDR3 region has 18 residues. The CDR3 DNA reads TGCAGCGTTGATTTTCGGACAGTCCTAATCCATAGCAATCAGCCCCAGCATTTT. It is translated as CSVDFRTVLIHSNQPQHF.

This sequence joins TRBV5-6 and TRBJ1-2; maybe TRBD1 (5 bases). This CDR3 has 13 amino acids. V gave up 0 bases and J gave up 8 bases, with 11 bases separating them. Germline loops: CDR1 SGHDT, CDR2 YYEEEE. The CDR3 nucleotides are TGTGCCAGCAGCTTGGGAAGGGGTGAAGGCTACACCTTC. It is translated as CASSLGRGEGYTF.

The chain recombines TRBV6-5 with TRBJ1-2; 7 bases agree with TRBD1. J was trimmed by 5 bases and V by 10 bases; bases with no gene match: 10. Per the germline V gene, CDR1 is MNHEY and CDR2 is SVGAGI. The CDR3 has 13 residues. The CDR3 DNA reads TGTGCCACTTCGGAGGGGGCAGTTTATGGCTACACCTTC. It codes for CATSEGAVYGYTF.